This paragraph reports one T cell receptor beta chain. This specimen comes from a study of neoadjuvant anti-PD-1 for oral cavity cancer. About the study: Patients mostly received three to four biweekly nivolumab doses at 3 mg/kg before surgery. Around day 43, patients without progression received a fourth nivolumab dose before surgery.

PBMCs were not maintained or expanded in culture before analysis. CDR3 size: 11 residues. Trimming removed 10 bases from V and 7 bases from J, with 10 bases in between. The V gene's germline CDR1 is MNHEY and CDR2 SMNVEV (reference sequence). Sequenced by immunoSEQ multiplex PCR; TCRdb stores in-frame clones only, minus some. Among 75,000 to 100,000 clones listed, 84% were seen once. Source: PBMCs, taken before nivolumab (anti-PD-1) treatment. The TCR originated in a person aged 40 to 85 with oral cavity squamous cell carcinoma. J is TRBJ1-4 and V is TRBV27, with D tentatively TRBD1 (6 bases). CDR3 coding DNA: TGTGCCACCGGACAGTTTGAAAAACTGTTTTTT. Encoded protein: CATGQFEKLFF.